This entry lists 6 T cell receptor beta chains sequenced from one sample in a study of cytomegalovirus exposure and HLA in healthy donors. The primer mix had 60 Vbeta and 13 Jbeta primers. Measured with immunoSEQ multiplex PCR; TCRdb has only the in-frame clones, and not every one. Here the sample spans about 140,000 clones, roughly 80% being singletons. Sequencing was carried out using PBMCs. The receptors here all came from a man aged 35 to 55 in good health and CMV-seronegative.

The chain is built from TRBV27 and TRBJ2-7; 11 positions match TRBD1. Trimming at V came to 6 bases and at J to 4 bases, leaving 5 bases not matched to a gene. The CDR3 is 14 residues long. Germline V gene lookup returns CDR1 MNHEY and CDR2 SMNVEV (reference sequence). CDR3 in amino acids: CASSLRDRGYEQYF. CDR3 DNA sequence: TGTGCCAGCAGCCTAAGGGACAGGGGGTACGAGCAGTACTTC.

The chain employs TRBV19 and TRBJ1-2; D possibly corresponds to TRBD1 (6 bases). The V end lost 6 bases, the J end lost 6 bases, and 11 bases lay between the germline ends. Germline CDR1 reads LNHDA; CDR2 reads SQIVND (reference sequence). This CDR3 spans 12 amino acids. The CDR3 bases are TGTGCCAGTAGAAGATCAGGGGATGGCTACACCTTC. Its translation: CASRRSGDGYTF.

The V and J genes are TRBV11-2 and TRBJ2-5; TRBD1 is a possible D gene (6 bases). The J call could be wrong; TRBJ2-7 is a better fit for the DNA end. The germline V gene has CDR1 SGHAT and CDR2 FQNNGV. The CDR3 is made up of 15 amino acids. DNA of the CDR3: TGTGCCAGCAGCTTAGGCCCCAGGGGCAACTACGAGCAGTACTTC. Amino acid sequence: CASSLGPRGNYEQYF.

This clone was detected only a few times. J is TRBJ1-4 and V is TRBV10-3; 7 nucleotides line up with TRBD1. This CDR3 is built from 15 residues. CDR1 ENHRY and CDR2 SYGVKD come from the germline V gene. The trim removed 3 bases at V and 7 bases at J, leaving 8 bases unmatched. The CDR3 is CAISDRDRIGEKLFF. The CDR3 DNA reads TGTGCCATCAGTGATAGGGACAGAATCGGTGAAAAACTGTTTTTT.

The rearrangement links TRBV5-5 to TRBJ1-1; D gene ambiguous. This CDR3 spans 15 amino acids. In germline, CDR1 is SGHKS, CDR2 YYEKEE (reference sequence). Trimming pared 3 bases from V and 1 base from J, leaving 13 bases between. CDR3 sequence reads: CASSSDLFGNTEAFF. The CDR3 DNA reads TGTGCCAGCAGCTCCGATTTGTTCGGGAACACTGAAGCTTTCTTT.

The chain links TRBV5-1 to TRBJ2-7, with 8 bases lining up with TRBD1. The CDR3 sequence is 17 residues long. The ends lost 3 bases at V and 5 bases at J; junction bases unmatched: 16. Germline V gene data show CDR1 as SGHRS and CDR2 as YFSETQ. DNA of the CDR3: TGCGCCAGCAGCTCCACTATTATCGGACAGGGCGCCCACGAGCAGTACTTC. The encoded protein is CASSSTIIGQGAHEQYF.